This TCR beta chain originates from a study of shared clonotypes between healthy human individuals. Broader study findings: Compared with memory subsets, naive subsets generally had larger estimated richness.

Data came from immunoSEQ multiplex PCR; TCRdb stores just in-frame clones and leaves some out. Here the sample spans millions of clones, roughly 94% being singletons. As for this clone: As yet, its antigen is unknown.

The CDR3 covers 14 residues. Trimming pared 2 bases from V and 1 base from J, leaving 8 bases between. Germline CDR1 and CDR2: SNHLY and FYNNEI. V gene TRBV2 combines with J gene TRBJ1-2; the D is unclear. Source material: naive CD4+ T cells sorted from blood. Subset defined: CD45RA+ positively selected. The TCR comes from a man younger than 35 in good health. For the CDR3, the DNA is TGTGCCAGCAGTGAAACCAGGAATAACTATGGCTACACCTTC. It yields the protein CASSETRNNYGYTF. Full variable domain (remainder filled in from reference TRBV2 and TRBJ1-2): EPEVTQTPSHQVTQMGQEVILRCVPISNHLYFYWYRQILGQKVEFLVSFYNNEISEKSEIFDDQFSVERPDGSNFTLKIRSTKLEDSAMYFCASSETRNNYGYTFGSGTRLTVV.